A selection of T cell receptor beta chains follows, all from one sample in a study of cytomegalovirus exposure and HLA in healthy donors. Profiling relied on immunoSEQ multiplex PCR, and the TCRdb table lists in-frame clones only, not all of them. The sample carries 150,000 to 250,000 clones, 79% recorded once. The specimen sequenced was PBMCs. The source is a girl between 10 and 17 years old in good health and CMV-seropositive. CDR3s include the opening cysteine and the closing phenylalanine or tryptophan. Fields, in order: D gene, J gene, V gene, CDR3 protein. The D gene is left open where the match is weak.

TRBD2 | TRBJ2-3 | TRBV7-9 | CASILNGLGADTQYF
- | TRBJ1-2 | TRBV11-2 | CASSSMPRGAGVYGYTF
- | TRBJ1-1 | TRBV11-3 | CASYKGPGQTLNTEAFF
- | TRBJ1-3 | TRBV25-1 | CASSDASGGGNTIYF
- | TRBJ1-3 | TRBV4-3 | CASSQDPRGFGNTIYF
TRBD1 | TRBJ1-1 | TRBV10-1 | CASSESGQGATEAFF
- | TRBJ2-1 | TRBV21-1 | CASRRERGRSYNEQFF
- | TRBJ1-2 | TRBV4-3 | CASSQESHTAYGYTF
TRBD2 | TRBJ2-3 | TRBV5-4 | CASSPGGGTDTQYF
TRBD1 | TRBJ2-5 | TRBV6-5 | CASSFRGPWETQYF
TRBD2 | TRBJ2-1 | TRBV13 | CASSLSLWTSGGNNSYNEQFF
TRBD2 | TRBJ2-2 | TRBV4-3 | CASSQPGGLTGELFF
- | TRBJ2-6 | TRBV27 | CASSSRAGANVLTF
- | TRBJ1-3 | TRBV7-6 | CASSTTGYSSGNTIYF
- | TRBJ2-1 | TRBV5-8 | CASSLGQSSYNEQFF
TRBD2 | TRBJ2-6 | TRBV19 | CASSLIAGMSSGANVLTF
- | TRBJ1-2 | TRBV6-6 | CASSYGDNYGYTF
TRBD1 | TRBJ2-5 | TRBV11-2 | CASSLRDRGPFGFRGTQYF
TRBD2 | TRBJ2-1 | TRBV4-1 | CASSNSGGGYNEQFF
- | TRBJ1-6 | TRBV11-3 | CASSFGQGGYSYNSPLHF
- | TRBJ1-5 | TRBV5-1 | CATPPGGVQPQHF
- | TRBJ2-7 | TRBV7-2 | CASSEQFGGHSYEQYF
TRBD1 | TRBJ2-3 | TRBV18 | CASSTSSGTGSTDTQYF
TRBD1 | TRBJ1-2 | TRBV29-1 | CSVGFGTGKGDSNYGYTF
TRBD1 | TRBJ1-6 | TRBV5-5 | CASSLNNRGSSYNPPLHF
- | TRBJ1-6 | TRBV4-1 | CASSQEGGMSSPLHF
TRBD2 | TRBJ2-7 | TRBV11-2 | CASSLEGTSGVYEQYF
- | TRBJ2-1 | TRBV9 | CASSPSWGANEQFF
- | TRBJ1-3 | TRBV18 | CASSQATAGGNTIYF
TRBD2 | TRBJ2-2 | TRBV2 | CASSAGGDSANTGELFF
- | TRBJ1-5 | TRBV18 | CASSQLSGVYQPQHF